The 25 T cell receptor beta chains in this list originate from one sample, sequenced in a study of blood T cell repertoires in COVID-19. TCRdb's copy holds only in-frame clones and misses some; the assay was immunoSEQ multiplex PCR. The sample holds 200,000 to 250,000 clones, about 87% seen once. The material sequenced was peripheral blood. The origin of the receptors is a woman between 25 and 40 years old with COVID-19, enrolled during active disease.

The V call is TRBV28, the J call TRBJ1-2; D possibly corresponds to TRBD1 (5 bases). V was cut by 6 bases and J by 0 bases, with 14 bases left in between. Germline lookup yields CDR1 MDHEN and CDR2 SYDVKM. This CDR3 has 15 amino acids. The CDR3 DNA follows: TGTGCCAGCAGCCGGGCGACAGTATCTAACTATGGCTACACCTTC. Its protein product is CASSRATVSNYGYTF.

A single count supports this clone. The V gene is TRBV2, the J gene TRBJ2-1; perhaps TRBD2 as D (5 bases). The ends were cut back, 7 bases at V and 8 bases at J, with 15 bases in the middle. CDR1 is SNHLY and CDR2 is FYNNEI in the germline V gene. This CDR3 region has 13 residues. The CDR3 DNA follows: TGTGCCAGCACGAGCGGCCCAGGCGATGAGCAGTTCTTC. Translating gives CASTSGPGDEQFF.

J is TRBJ2-5 and V is TRBV11-3; D unresolved. Germline V CDR1 and CDR2: SGHNT, YENEEA. This CDR3 has 16 residues. Trimming stripped 3 bases from V and 1 base from J, with 15 bases between. CDR3 loop: CASSLGTSTVQETQYF. CDR3 bases: TGTGCCAGCAGCTTGGGCACATCCACGGTCCAAGAGACCCAGTACTTC.

DNA for the CDR3: TGTGCCACCAGTGAACCCTATAGCAATCAGCCCCAGCATTTT. This codes for CATSEPYSNQPQHF. The V gene is TRBV24-1, the J gene TRBJ1-5; D gene uncertain. Trimming stripped 4 bases from V and 0 bases from J, with 6 bases between. This CDR3 comprises 14 residues. Germline CDR1 reads KGHDR; CDR2 reads SFDVKD.

The V and J genes are TRBV7-9 and TRBJ1-2; D is unclear. V was cut by 5 bases and J by 4 bases, with 14 bases left in between. The germline CDR1 and CDR2 sequences are SEHNR and FQNEAQ (reference sequence). This CDR3 is built from 14 residues. The CDR3 nucleotides are TGTGCCAGCAGCCCCGACGGGTTTACCTATGGCTACACCTTC. Protein product: CASSPDGFTYGYTF.

J is TRBJ1-4 and V is TRBV11-3, with D maybe TRBD1 (6 bases). V lost 7 bases and J 0 bases, leaving 24 bases between the germline ends. The CDR3 runs 19 residues. Germline values: CDR1 SGHNT, CDR2 YENEEA. CDR3 in amino acids: CASTDSWTDDLSTNEKLFF. CDR3 DNA: TGTGCCAGCACCGACTCGTGGACAGACGACCTCTCAACTAATGAAAAACTGTTTTTT.

CDR3 nucleotide sequence: TGTGCCAGCAGCTCCGGGACAGGGGTTGAAAAACTGTTTTTT. Translating gives CASSSGTGVEKLFF. The V call is TRBV7-2, the J call TRBJ1-4, with 10 positions matching TRBD1. Germline V gene lookup returns CDR1 SGHTA and CDR2 FQGNSA. This CDR3 is built from 14 residues. V trimming: 4 bases; J trimming: 7 bases; junction bases outside the gene matches: 3.

This clone has just one count. The chain combines TRBV5-6 with TRBJ1-4; D perhaps matches TRBD1 (6 bases). The V end lost 1 base, the J end lost 0 bases, and 10 bases lay between the germline ends. There are 16 residues in the CDR3. Per germline, CDR1 SGHDT and CDR2 YYEEEE. CDR3 region: CASSLLGGATNEKLFF. For the CDR3, the DNA is TGTGCCAGCAGCTTGTTAGGGGGGGCAACTAATGAAAAACTGTTTTTT.

This clone was found once. The J gene is TRBJ2-1, the V gene TRBV5-6; a possible D gene is TRBD2 (6 bases). Germline V gene data show CDR1 as SGHDT and CDR2 as YYEEEE. The CDR3 has 15 amino acids. V was pared by 0 bases and J by 10 bases, with 17 bases between. The CDR3 sequence is CASSLAGGGRKEQFF. CDR3 coding DNA: TGTGCCAGCAGCTTGGCCGGGGGAGGACGGAAAGAGCAGTTCTTC.

The rearrangement uses TRBV18 and TRBJ2-2; D is ambiguous. V was trimmed by 0 bases and J by 0 bases, leaving 11 bases between them. The CDR3 has 17 amino acids. Germline V gives CDR1 KGHSH, CDR2 LQKENI. The CDR3 here is CASSPPAGLANTGELFF. The CDR3 nucleotides read TGTGCCAGCTCACCACCGGCTGGGCTCGCGAACACCGGGGAGCTGTTTTTT.

The V call is TRBV5-1, the J call TRBJ2-3; the D gene is possibly TRBD2 (5 bases). V gave up 4 bases and J gave up 4 bases, with 19 bases separating them. From germline, CDR1 is SGHRS and CDR2 YFSETQ. The CDR3 has 16 residues. DNA of the CDR3: TGCGCCAGCAGCATAGGGTTAACTAGTTCAGCAGATACGCAGTATTTT. This codes for CASSIGLTSSADTQYF.

This rearrangement joins TRBV5-1 to TRBJ1-4; a weak D match, TRBD1 (5 bases). The CDR3 is made up of 14 amino acids. V lost 9 bases and J 3 bases, leaving 15 bases between the germline ends. CDR1 and CDR2 from the germline V gene are SGHRS and YFSETQ. The DNA for the CDR3 is TGCGCCACGGGCGTGGGACTGGCTAATGAAAAACTGTTTTTT. Amino acids: CATGVGLANEKLFF.

This sequence joins TRBV7-2 and TRBJ1-2, with 7 bases fitting TRBD1. The V gene's germline CDR1 is SGHTA and CDR2 FQGNSA. V was pared by 5 bases and J by 4 bases, with 7 bases of the junction left unmatched. CDR3 length: 14 amino acids. CDR3 sequence reads: CASSEQGFGYGYTF. The CDR3 coding sequence is TGTGCCAGCAGCGAACAGGGGTTCGGCTATGGCTACACCTTC.

As for this clone: The identical CDR3 is also encoded by other nucleotide sequences in the sample. V gene TRBV16 combines with J gene TRBJ1-2, with TRBD1 matching 8 bases. Germline V gene data show CDR1 as KGHSY and CDR2 as FQNENV. The J segment lost 6 bases and the V segment lost 6 bases, leaving 9 bases of the junction unmatched. The CDR3 sequence is 14 residues long. CDR3 sequence: CASRLRTGINGYTF. The CDR3 DNA sequence: TGTGCCAGCAGACTTAGGACAGGGATAAATGGCTACACCTTC.

DNA for the CDR3: TGCAGTGCTCCCCGGGACTACGAGCAGTACTTC. It yields the protein CSAPRDYEQYF. This chain links TRBV20-1 with TRBJ2-7, with a tentative D call TRBD2 (5 bases). The ends were cut back, 5 bases at V and 3 bases at J, with 8 bases in the middle. CDR1 DFQATT and CDR2 SNEGSKA come from the germline V gene (reference sequence). The CDR3 has 11 residues.

This chain joins TRBV7-8 and TRBJ2-7; TRBD1 might be the D (5 bases). The V and J ends lost 5 bases and 1 base respectively, with 9 bases between them. Germline CDR1 SGHVS, CDR2 FQNEAQ. The CDR3 extends over 13 amino acids. The CDR3 protein is CASSRDRSYEQYF. The CDR3 coding sequence is TGTGCCAGCAGCCGAGACAGATCCTACGAGCAGTACTTC. Variable domain in full (rest from reference TRBV7-8 and TRBJ2-7): GAGVSQSPRYKVAKRGQDVALRCDPISGHVSLFWYQQALGQGPEFLTYFQNEAQLDKSGLPSDRFFAERPEGSVSTLKIQRTQQEDSAVYLCASSRDRSYEQYFGPGTRLTVT.

This clone was detected ten times or more. The chain has TRBV27 and TRBJ2-1; 10 nucleotides match TRBD2. Germline CDR1 reads MNHEY; CDR2 reads SMNVEV (reference sequence). The CDR3 contains 18 residues. The V segment lost 5 bases and the J segment 0 bases; nucleotides outside the gene matches: 10. CDR3 amino acids: CASSVRHLAGASYNEQFF. CDR3 DNA: TGTGCCAGCAGTGTAAGGCACCTAGCGGGAGCCTCCTACAATGAGCAGTTCTTC.

With respect to this clone: Other DNA sequences of this sample code for an identical CDR3. The chain has TRBV28 and TRBJ1-5; 8 nucleotides line up with TRBD1. Germline V gene lookup returns CDR1 MDHEN and CDR2 SYDVKM. J gave up 7 bases and V 7 bases, and 9 bases lay outside the gene matches. The CDR3 totals 14 residues. For the CDR3, the DNA is TGTGCCAGCATTAAGCAGGGGGCGAAGCAGCCCCAGCATTTT. Amino acid sequence: CASIKQGAKQPQHF.

The chain couples TRBV6-6 to TRBJ2-1, with TRBD1 matching over 7 bases. Germline CDR1 reads MNHNY; CDR2 reads SVGAGI (reference sequence). CDR3 length equals 15 residues. V trimming: 2 bases; J trimming: 6 bases; junction bases outside the gene matches: 7. The CDR3 nucleotides read TGTGCCAGCAGTTACGACAGGGATTTGCTCAATGAGCAGTTCTTC. This gives the protein CASSYDRDLLNEQFF.

This clone was detected only a few times. This sequence joins TRBV9 and TRBJ1-1, with TRBD1 matching 7 bases. V trimming: 0 bases; J trimming: 5 bases; junction bases outside the gene matches: 7. CDR3 length equals 15 residues. CDR1 SGDLS and CDR2 YYNGEE come from the germline V gene. The CDR3 region has the DNA TGTGCCAGCAGCGTAGAAACAGGGGAGTATACTGAAGCTTTCTTT. This encodes CASSVETGEYTEAFF.

This sequence joins TRBV18 and TRBJ2-1; 7 bases match TRBD2. The CDR3 has 16 amino acids. Germline trimming cut 5 bases from V and 9 bases from J; bases unmatched to any gene: 16. Germline V gene data show CDR1 as KGHSH and CDR2 as LQKENI. CDR3 in amino acids: CASSSEGGPVLGEQFF. Here the CDR3 DNA reads TGTGCCAGCTCATCGGAGGGAGGGCCCGTTTTGGGTGAGCAGTTCTTC.

This chain connects TRBV29-1 to TRBJ1-4; 7 nucleotides match TRBD1. The CDR3 consists of 12 residues. V was pared by 6 bases and J by 7 bases, with 5 bases of the junction left unmatched. Germline CDR1 and CDR2: SQVTM and ANQGSEA. The CDR3 sequence is CSVGGGGEKLFF. The CDR3 DNA is TGCAGCGTCGGAGGGGGCGGTGAAAAACTGTTTTTT.

The rearrangement links TRBV19 to TRBJ2-1, with 7 bases lining up with TRBD1. The CDR3 runs 14 residues. With V trimmed by 2 bases and J by 5 bases, 3 bases remained unmatched. Germline V lookup: CDR1 LNHDA, CDR2 SQIVND (reference sequence). The DNA for the CDR3 is TGTGCCAGTAGTATAACAGGGGACCACAATGAGCAGTTCTTC. It yields the protein CASSITGDHNEQFF.

This clone has just one count. J is TRBJ1-2 and V is TRBV7-9; 7 positions agree with TRBD1. The CDR3 loop spans 15 amino acids. Germline loops: CDR1 SEHNR, CDR2 FQNEAQ (reference sequence). Trimming cost V 2 bases and J 7 bases; bases outside gene matches: 10. The CDR3, as DNA: TGTGCCAGCAGCTTAAAAGCAGGGGGAGACGGTGGCTACACCTTC. It specifies CASSLKAGGDGGYTF.

This clone was recorded only once. The chain is built from TRBV7-6 and TRBJ2-1, with 8 bases matching TRBD1. Germline CDR1 and CDR2: SGHVS and FNYEAQ. After removal of 3 bases from V and 2 bases from J, the junction contained 9 bases not matched to a gene. The CDR3 covers 17 residues. The CDR3 is CASSFTGPGQAYNEQFF. CDR3 coding DNA: TGTGCCAGCAGCTTCACGGGACCGGGACAGGCCTACAATGAGCAGTTCTTC.